This TCR beta chain was documented in a study of blood T cell repertoires in COVID-19. Sequenced by immunoSEQ multiplex PCR; TCRdb stores in-frame clones only, minus some. The sample has a few hundred thousand clones, roughly 90% seen once; the top ten hold around 3%. Material: peripheral blood. The sequence was collected from a woman aged 25 to 39 with COVID-19, enrolled during active disease.

The CDR3 DNA reads as TGTGCCAGCAGCTTAGGCGTAGGGGGTGCCAATCAGCCCCAGCATTTT. Protein sequence: CASSLGVGGANQPQHF. The chain carries TRBV7-9 and TRBJ1-5; perhaps TRBD1 as D (6 bases). Germline CDR1 SEHNR, CDR2 FQNEAQ (reference sequence). CDR3 length: 16 residues. V gave up 1 base and J gave up 3 bases, with 13 bases separating them.